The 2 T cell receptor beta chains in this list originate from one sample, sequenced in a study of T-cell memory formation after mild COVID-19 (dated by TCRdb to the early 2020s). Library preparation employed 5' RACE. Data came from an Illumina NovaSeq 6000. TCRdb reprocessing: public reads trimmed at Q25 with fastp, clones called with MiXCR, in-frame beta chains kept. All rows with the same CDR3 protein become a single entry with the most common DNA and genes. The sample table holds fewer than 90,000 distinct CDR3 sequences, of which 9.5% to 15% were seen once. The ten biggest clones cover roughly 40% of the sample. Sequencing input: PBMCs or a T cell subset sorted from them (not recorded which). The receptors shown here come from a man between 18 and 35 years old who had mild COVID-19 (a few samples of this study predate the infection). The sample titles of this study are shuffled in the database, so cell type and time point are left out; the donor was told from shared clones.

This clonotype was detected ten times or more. The CDR3: CASTPNNGELFF. In DNA, the CDR3 is TGTGCCAGCACTCCAAATAACGGGGAGCTGTTTTTT. This chain connects TRBV6-5 to TRBJ2-2; the D is unclear. Germline CDR1 MNHEY, CDR2 SVGAGI. Deletions cut 7 bases from V and 7 bases from J, with 10 bases between. CDR3 length equals 12 residues.

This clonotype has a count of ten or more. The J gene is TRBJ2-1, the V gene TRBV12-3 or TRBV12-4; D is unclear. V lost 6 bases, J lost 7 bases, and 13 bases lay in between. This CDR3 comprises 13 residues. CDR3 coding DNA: TGTGCCAGCAGCCCCGTCGGGCGGAATGAGCAGTTCTTC. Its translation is CASSPVGRNEQFF.